The 20 T cell receptor beta chains below all came from one sample that was sequenced in a study of blood T cell repertoires in COVID-19. Method: immunoSEQ multiplex PCR; TCRdb's copy keeps in-frame clones and lacks some. The data hold about 95,000 clones, with around 90% observed a single time. Input material: peripheral blood. The receptors stem from a man between 60 and 75 years old with COVID-19, enrolled during active disease.

This sequence joins TRBV27 and TRBJ2-7; tentatively, D is TRBD1 (5 bases). Trimming removed 4 bases from V and 5 bases from J, with 12 bases in between. This CDR3 region has 13 residues. Germline V gene data show CDR1 as MNHEY and CDR2 as SMNVEV (reference sequence). This chain's CDR3 is CASSSLRVHEQYF. As DNA, the CDR3 is TGTGCCAGCAGTTCCCTCAGGGTCCACGAGCAGTACTTC.

The gene calls are TRBV7-3 and TRBJ1-1; 11 bases are shared with TRBD1. Losses at the gene ends were 2 bases for V and 5 bases for J; bases not matched to a gene: 4. Germline CDR1 SGHTA, CDR2 FQGTGA. The CDR3 sequence is 15 residues long. In DNA, the CDR3 is TGTGCCAGCAGCTTATGGGGACAGGGGGATACTGAAGCTTTCTTT. Its protein product is CASSLWGQGDTEAFF. The variable domain in full, completed from reference TRBV7-3 and TRBJ1-1, reads GAGVSQTPSNKVTEKGKYVELRCDPISGHTALYWYRQSLGQGPEFLIYFQGTGAADDSGLPNDRFFAVRPEGSVSTLKIQRTERGDSAVYLCASSLWGQGDTEAFFGQGTRLTVV.

As for this clone: One junction end does not reproduce the germline sequence, and a read error may be involved. The chain employs TRBV2 and TRBJ2-7; 7 bases agree with TRBD1. Germline lookup yields CDR1 SNHLY and CDR2 FYNNEI. The CDR3 is made up of 14 amino acids. CDR3 nucleotides: TGTGCCAGCAGGTTAAGGGGGCTCTCCTCCGAGCAGTACTTC. Translation: CASRLRGLSSEQYF.

J is TRBJ2-1 and V is TRBV19, with 7 bases identical to TRBD2. The CDR3 runs 18 residues. Germline CDR1 and CDR2: LNHDA and SQIVND (reference sequence). With V trimmed by 0 bases and J by 7 bases, 15 bases remained unmatched. CDR3 amino acids: CASSIDGPGEGGMNEQFF. The CDR3 DNA is TGTGCCAGTAGTATAGATGGCCCCGGGGAGGGAGGGATGAATGAGCAGTTCTTC.

J is TRBJ2-7 and V is TRBV5-1, with TRBD1 identical over 8 bases. The CDR3 runs 15 residues. Per germline, CDR1 SGHRS and CDR2 YFSETQ. The J segment lost 2 bases and the V segment lost 0 bases, leaving 4 bases of the junction unmatched. This CDR3 reads CASSLDGQGPYEQYF. CDR3 coding DNA: TGCGCCAGCAGCTTGGATGGACAGGGCCCCTACGAGCAGTACTTC.

The chain carries TRBV6-1 and TRBJ1-2; D possibly corresponds to TRBD1 (5 bases). With 8 bases removed from V and 6 bases from J, the gap between germline ends came to 19 bases. Germline values: CDR1 MNHNS, CDR2 SASEGT. The CDR3 loop spans 14 amino acids. The CDR3 DNA is TGTGCCAGCCAACGGGGGGAGACTACCCATGGCTACACCTTC. Protein: CASQRGETTHGYTF.

This clone was observed a single time. The chain is built from TRBV10-3 and TRBJ2-1, with 13 bases matching TRBD2. The trim removed 0 bases at V and 0 bases at J, leaving 2 bases unmatched. The CDR3 totals 18 residues. Germline CDR1 reads ENHRY; CDR2 reads SYGVKD. The CDR3 sequence: CAISESTSGRGSYNEQFF. Here the CDR3 DNA reads TGTGCCATCAGTGAGTCAACTAGCGGGAGGGGCTCCTACAATGAGCAGTTCTTC.

V is TRBV5-1 and J is TRBJ1-6; 7 bases match TRBD1. CDR1 and CDR2 (germline): SGHRS, YFSETQ. This CDR3 has 15 amino acids. With V trimmed by 0 bases and J by 6 bases, 3 bases remained unmatched. The CDR3 sequence is CASSLEGASNSPLHF. CDR3 nucleotide sequence: TGCGCCAGCAGCTTGGAGGGGGCCAGTAATTCACCCCTCCACTTT.

The chain couples TRBV2 to TRBJ1-1, with 9 bases matching TRBD1. CDR1 SNHLY and CDR2 FYNNEI come from the germline V gene. V dropped 6 bases and J dropped 4; count of bases not matched to a gene: 6. This CDR3 has 14 residues. CDR3 bases: TGTGCCAGCAGCTGGGAGGGACAGGGCACTGAAGCTTTCTTT. This gives the protein CASSWEGQGTEAFF.

The CDR3: CASSHRPLADEQYF. In DNA, the CDR3 is TGTGCCAGCAGCCACCGGCCCCTGGCGGACGAGCAGTACTTC. The chain has TRBV14 and TRBJ2-7, with D unresolved. CDR3 length: 14 residues. V lost 3 bases, J lost 5 bases, and 14 bases lay in between. Germline V gene sequence: CDR1 SGHDN, CDR2 FVKESK.

This CDR3 is CASSLDSGRAFYEQFF. The DNA of the CDR3 is TGTGCCAGCAGCTTGGATAGCGGGAGGGCTTTCTATGAGCAGTTCTTC. The chain uses TRBV11-3 and TRBJ2-1; 11 nucleotides agree with TRBD2. V lost 3 bases and J lost 8; bases outside the gene matches: 9. The CDR3 has 16 residues. Germline V lookup: CDR1 SGHNT, CDR2 YENEEA.

This CDR3 reads CASSRGGDNPNTEAFF. CDR3 nucleotide sequence: TGTGCCAGCAGCCGAGGGGGGGACAACCCTAACACTGAAGCTTTCTTT. The genes are TRBV6-2 or TRBV6-3 and TRBJ1-1; D is perhaps TRBD1 (6 bases). V was clipped by 6 bases and J by 2 bases, with 19 bases between them. CDR3 length: 16 amino acids. Germline assignment: CDR1 MNHEY and CDR2 SVGEGT.

The J gene is TRBJ2-2, the V gene TRBV5-4, with 12 positions matching TRBD2. Germline V gene sequence: CDR1 SGHNT, CDR2 YYREEE (reference sequence). The CDR3 contains 17 residues. The V and J ends lost 0 bases and 3 bases, in that order; junction bases with no gene match: 3. CDR3 residues: CASSLGLAGDDTGELFF. CDR3 nucleotides: TGTGCCAGCAGCTTGGGACTAGCGGGAGACGACACCGGGGAGCTGTTTTTT.

V is TRBV19 and J is TRBJ1-2; no reliable D call. The germline CDR1 and CDR2 sequences are LNHDA and SQIVND (reference sequence). V was shortened by 2 bases and J by 8 bases, with 18 bases between the two germline ends. The CDR3 length is 15 residues. CDR3: CASSITPEVGYGYTF. The CDR3 nucleotides are TGTGCCAGTAGTATAACCCCGGAGGTGGGGTACGGCTACACCTTC.

The chain couples TRBV30 to TRBJ1-1; no definite D call. V was pared by 3 bases and J by 5 bases, with 10 bases between. The CDR3 runs 12 residues. The germline gives CDR1 GTSNPN, CDR2 SVGIG (reference sequence). The CDR3 bases are TGTGCCTGGAGGAGGGCTGGGACTGAAGCTTTCTTT. As protein: CAWRRAGTEAFF.

This clone was detected only once. The CDR3 region is CASSFPRGEQYF. The CDR3 DNA follows: TGTGCCAGCAGCTTCCCCCGGGGCGAGCAGTACTTC. The V and J genes are TRBV5-6 and TRBJ2-7, with D maybe TRBD2 (5 bases). This CDR3 contains 12 residues. Between the trimmed V and J ends, which lost 2 bases and 6 bases, there was a span of 9 bases. Per germline, CDR1 SGHDT and CDR2 YYEEEE.

J is TRBJ2-7 and V is TRBV3-1 (or the pseudogene TRBV3-2); TRBD2 matches 7 bases. Germline V lookup: CDR1 LGHDT, CDR2 YNNKEL (reference sequence). This CDR3 region has 14 residues. The junction had 8 bases not matched to a gene; V was cut back by 4 bases and J by 5 bases. The CDR3 sequence is CASSPTLARDEQYF. The DNA for the CDR3 is TGTGCCAGCAGCCCAACACTAGCGCGAGACGAGCAGTACTTC.

CDR3 sequence (DNA): TGTGCCAGCAGTTTCCTCATAGCGACGGATGAGCAGTTCTTC. It specifies CASSFLIATDEQFF. The chain combines TRBV27 with TRBJ2-1; D is possibly TRBD2 (5 bases). The V gene's germline CDR1 is MNHEY and CDR2 SMNVEV (reference sequence). Trimming stripped 3 bases from V and 8 bases from J, with 14 bases between. The CDR3 loop spans 14 amino acids.

The CDR3: CASTRAGRGETQYF. The CDR3 DNA sequence: TGTGCCAGCACTAGAGCGGGACGGGGAGAGACCCAGTACTTC. V gene TRBV5-6 combines with J gene TRBJ2-5; 7 nucleotides align to TRBD2. J gave up 4 bases and V 6 bases, and 9 bases lay outside the gene matches. This CDR3 region has 14 residues. CDR1 SGHDT and CDR2 YYEEEE come from the germline V gene. The whole variable domain, remainder taken from reference TRBV5-6 and TRBJ2-5, is DAGVTQSPTHLIKTRGQQVTLRCSPKSGHDTVSWYQQALGQGPQFIFQYYEEEERQRGNFPDRFSGHQFPNYSSELNVNALLLGDSALYLCASTRAGRGETQYFGPGTRLLVL.

This chain joins TRBV6-5 and TRBJ1-1; D remains unclear. The CDR3 runs 13 residues. Trimming shortened V by 5 bases and J by 5 bases, and 12 bases separated the two germline ends. The germline V gene has CDR1 MNHEY and CDR2 SVGAGI. The CDR3 nucleotides are TGTGCCAGCAGTCTCCCCGGGGATACTGAAGCTTTCTTT. Amino acids: CASSLPGDTEAFF.